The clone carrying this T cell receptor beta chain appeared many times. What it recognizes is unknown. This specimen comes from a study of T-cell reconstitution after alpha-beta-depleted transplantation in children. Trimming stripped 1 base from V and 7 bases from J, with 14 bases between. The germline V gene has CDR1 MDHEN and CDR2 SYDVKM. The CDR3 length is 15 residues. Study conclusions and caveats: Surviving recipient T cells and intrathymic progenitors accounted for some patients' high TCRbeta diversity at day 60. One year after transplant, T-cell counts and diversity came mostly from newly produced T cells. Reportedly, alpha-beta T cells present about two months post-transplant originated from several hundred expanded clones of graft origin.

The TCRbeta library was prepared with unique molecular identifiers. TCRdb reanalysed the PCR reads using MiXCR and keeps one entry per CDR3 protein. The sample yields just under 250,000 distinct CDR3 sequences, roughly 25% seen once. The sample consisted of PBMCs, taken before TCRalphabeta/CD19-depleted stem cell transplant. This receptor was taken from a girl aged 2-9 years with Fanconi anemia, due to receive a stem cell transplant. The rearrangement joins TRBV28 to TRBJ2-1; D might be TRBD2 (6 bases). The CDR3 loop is CASSLLVAAGNEQFF. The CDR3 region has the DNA TGTGCCAGCAGTTTATTGGTAGCGGCAGGTAATGAGCAGTTCTTC. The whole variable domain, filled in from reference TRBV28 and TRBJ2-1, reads DVKVTQSSRYLVKRTGEKVFLECVQDMDHENMFWYRQDPGLGLRLIYFSYDVKMKEKGDIPEGYSVSREKKERFSLILESASTNQTSMYLCASSLLVAAGNEQFFGPGTRLTVL.